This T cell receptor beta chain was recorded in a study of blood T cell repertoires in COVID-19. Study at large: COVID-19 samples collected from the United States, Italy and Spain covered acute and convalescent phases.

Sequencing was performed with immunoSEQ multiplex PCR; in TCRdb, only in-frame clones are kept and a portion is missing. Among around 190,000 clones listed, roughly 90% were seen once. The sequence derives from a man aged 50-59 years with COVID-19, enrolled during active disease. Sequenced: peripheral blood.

Here the CDR3 DNA reads TGTGCCTCAGAATGGGCTGAATCCTACGAGCAGTACTTC. Translation: CASEWAESYEQYF. The gene calls are TRBV6-5 and TRBJ2-7; unclear D gene. CDR1 is MNHEY and CDR2 is SVGAGI in the germline V gene. The CDR3 sequence is 13 residues long. The V end was cut by 11 bases, the J end by 1 base, with 15 bases between.